This T cell receptor (beta chain) was sequenced in a study of early T cells in non-severe SARS-CoV-2 infection. Germline V gene lookup returns CDR1 LGHDT and CDR2 YNNKEL (reference sequence). The CDR3 is 14 residues long. V was cut by 4 bases and J by 6 bases, with 16 bases left in between. TCRdb independently ran MiXCR on the 5' RACE reads; one entry per CDR3 protein. Among fewer than 35,000 distinct CDR3 sequences listed, around 6% were seen once. This clonotype was counted ten times or more. The V call is TRBV3-1, the J call TRBJ2-7, with D maybe TRBD1 (6 bases). Sequencing used whole blood. The TCR originated in an adult who was a healthcare worker with PCR-confirmed SARS-CoV-2 infection or an uninfected control (not recorded which). CDR3 nucleotides: TGTGCCAGCAGCCCGGTTTTGGGGGCCGGCGAGCAGTACTTC. Protein sequence: CASSPVLGAGEQYF.